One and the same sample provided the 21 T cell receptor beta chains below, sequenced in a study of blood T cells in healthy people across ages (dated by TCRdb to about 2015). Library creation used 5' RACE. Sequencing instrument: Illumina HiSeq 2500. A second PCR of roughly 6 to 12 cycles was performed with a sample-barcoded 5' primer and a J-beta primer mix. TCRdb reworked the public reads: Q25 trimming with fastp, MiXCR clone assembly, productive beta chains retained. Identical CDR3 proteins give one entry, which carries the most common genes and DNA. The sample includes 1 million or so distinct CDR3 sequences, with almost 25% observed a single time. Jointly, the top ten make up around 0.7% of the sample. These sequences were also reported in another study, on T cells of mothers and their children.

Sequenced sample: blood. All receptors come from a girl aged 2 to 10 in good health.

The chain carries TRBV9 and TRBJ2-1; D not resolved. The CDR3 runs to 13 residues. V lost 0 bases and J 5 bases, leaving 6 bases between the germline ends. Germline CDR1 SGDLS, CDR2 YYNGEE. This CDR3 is CASSVGDHNEQFF. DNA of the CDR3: TGTGCCAGCAGCGTAGGGGATCACAATGAGCAGTTCTTC.

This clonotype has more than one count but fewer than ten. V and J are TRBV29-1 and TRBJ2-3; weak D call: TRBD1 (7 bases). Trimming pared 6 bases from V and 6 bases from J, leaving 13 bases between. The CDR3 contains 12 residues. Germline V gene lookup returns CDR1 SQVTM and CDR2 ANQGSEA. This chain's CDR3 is CSVSSGGDTQYF. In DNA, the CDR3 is TGCAGCGTATCCTCAGGGGGGGATACGCAGTATTTT.

The CDR3 DNA sequence: TGCGCCAGCAGCTTACTAGAGGGAACAAGTAACACCTTC. It translates to CASSLLEGTSNTF. V and J are TRBV5-1 and TRBJ1-2; D is uncertain. Germline V gene lookup returns CDR1 SGHRS and CDR2 YFSETQ. V was clipped by 2 bases and J by 12 bases, with 17 bases between them. This CDR3 spans 13 amino acids.

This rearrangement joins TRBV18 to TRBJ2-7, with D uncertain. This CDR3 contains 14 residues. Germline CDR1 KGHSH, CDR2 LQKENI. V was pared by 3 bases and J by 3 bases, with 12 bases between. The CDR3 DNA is TGTGCCAGCTCACCGGCCAAGCATGTCTACGAGCAGTACTTC. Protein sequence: CASSPAKHVYEQYF.

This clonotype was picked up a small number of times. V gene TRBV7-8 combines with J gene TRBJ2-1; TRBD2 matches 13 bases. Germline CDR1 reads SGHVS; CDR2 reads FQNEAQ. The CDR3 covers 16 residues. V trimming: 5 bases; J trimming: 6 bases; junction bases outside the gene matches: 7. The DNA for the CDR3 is TGTGCCAGCAGCAACCCACTAGCGGGGGGGATCAATGAGCAGTTCTTC. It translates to CASSNPLAGGINEQFF.

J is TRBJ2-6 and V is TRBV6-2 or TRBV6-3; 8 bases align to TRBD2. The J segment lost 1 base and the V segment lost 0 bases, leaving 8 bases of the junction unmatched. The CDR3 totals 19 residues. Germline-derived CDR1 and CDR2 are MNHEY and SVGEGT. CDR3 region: CASSYSIGGGLSGANVLTF. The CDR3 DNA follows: TGTGCCAGCAGTTACTCGATTGGCGGGGGGCTGTCTGGGGCCAACGTCCTGACTTTC.

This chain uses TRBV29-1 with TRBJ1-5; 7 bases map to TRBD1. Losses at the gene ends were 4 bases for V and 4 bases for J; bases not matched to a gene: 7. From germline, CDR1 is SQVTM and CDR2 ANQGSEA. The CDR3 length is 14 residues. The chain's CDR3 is CSVVPTGRNQPQHF. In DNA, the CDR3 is TGCAGCGTTGTTCCGACAGGGCGAAATCAGCCCCAGCATTTT.

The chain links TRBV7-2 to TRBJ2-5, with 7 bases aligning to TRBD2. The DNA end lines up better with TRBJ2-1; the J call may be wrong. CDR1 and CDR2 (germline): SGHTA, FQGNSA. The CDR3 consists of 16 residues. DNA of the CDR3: TGTGCCAGCAGCTCCCTGGGGGGGATTATTAACAATGAGCAGTTCTTC. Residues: CASSSLGGIINNEQFF.

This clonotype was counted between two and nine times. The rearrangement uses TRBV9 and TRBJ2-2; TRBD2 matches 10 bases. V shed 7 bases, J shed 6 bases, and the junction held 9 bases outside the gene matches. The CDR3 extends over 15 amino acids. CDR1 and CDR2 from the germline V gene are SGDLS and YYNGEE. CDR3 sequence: CASGQGTSDPGELFF. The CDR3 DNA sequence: TGTGCCAGCGGGCAGGGGACTAGCGACCCCGGGGAGCTGTTTTTT.

The CDR3 DNA is TGTGCCAGCACCGAGCGGGTTACCTACGAGCAGTACTTC. Its protein product is CASTERVTYEQYF. This chain uses TRBV27 with TRBJ2-5; D is perhaps TRBD2 (6 bases). The assigned J gene may be wrong: the sequence end matches TRBJ2-7 better. Germline CDR1 and CDR2: MNHEY and SMNVEV (reference sequence). This CDR3 region has 13 residues.

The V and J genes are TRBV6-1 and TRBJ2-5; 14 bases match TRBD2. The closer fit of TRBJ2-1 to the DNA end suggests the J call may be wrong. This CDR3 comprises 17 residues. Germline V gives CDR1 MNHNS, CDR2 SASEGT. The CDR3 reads CASSNGQRGLAGDEQFF. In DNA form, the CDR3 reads TGTGCCAGCAGTAATGGGCAGCGGGGACTAGCGGGAGATGAGCAGTTCTTC.

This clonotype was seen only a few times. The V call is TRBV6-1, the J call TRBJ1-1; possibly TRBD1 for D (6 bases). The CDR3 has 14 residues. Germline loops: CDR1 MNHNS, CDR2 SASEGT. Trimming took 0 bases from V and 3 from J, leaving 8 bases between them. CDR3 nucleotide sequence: TGTGCCAGCAGTGAAGCTTGGACAGACACTGAAGCTTTCTTT. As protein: CASSEAWTDTEAFF.

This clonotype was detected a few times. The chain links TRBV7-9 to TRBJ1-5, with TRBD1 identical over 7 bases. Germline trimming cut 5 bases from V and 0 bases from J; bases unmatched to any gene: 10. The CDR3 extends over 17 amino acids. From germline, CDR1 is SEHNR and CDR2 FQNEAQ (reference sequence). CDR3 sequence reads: CASSRGTETFSNQPQHF. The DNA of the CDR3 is TGTGCCAGCAGCCGAGGGACAGAGACTTTTAGCAATCAGCCCCAGCATTTT.

CDR3 in DNA: TGCAGCGTTGAAACGGCTAGCGAGTACAATGAGCAGTTCTTC. Translated: CSVETASEYNEQFF. The chain links TRBV29-1 to TRBJ2-1; D possibly corresponds to TRBD2 (6 bases). CDR1 is SQVTM and CDR2 is ANQGSEA in the germline V gene. The CDR3 runs to 14 residues. V lost 2 bases to trimming and J lost 4 bases, with 12 bases between them.

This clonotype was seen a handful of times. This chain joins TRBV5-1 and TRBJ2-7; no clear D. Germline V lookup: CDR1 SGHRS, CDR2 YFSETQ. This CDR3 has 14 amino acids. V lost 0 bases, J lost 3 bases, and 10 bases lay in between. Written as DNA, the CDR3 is TGCGCCAGCAGCTTGGACGGATCCCTCTACGAGCAGTACTTC. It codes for CASSLDGSLYEQYF.

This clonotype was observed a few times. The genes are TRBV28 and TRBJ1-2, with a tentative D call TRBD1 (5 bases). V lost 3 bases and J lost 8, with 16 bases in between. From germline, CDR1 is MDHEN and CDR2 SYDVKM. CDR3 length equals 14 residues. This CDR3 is CASSFPTALYGYTF. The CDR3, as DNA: TGTGCCAGCAGTTTCCCGACAGCCTTGTACGGCTACACCTTC.

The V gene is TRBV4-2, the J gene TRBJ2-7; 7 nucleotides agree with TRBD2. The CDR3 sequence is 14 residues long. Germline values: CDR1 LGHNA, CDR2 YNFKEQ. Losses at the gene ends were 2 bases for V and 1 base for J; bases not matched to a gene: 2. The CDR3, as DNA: TGTGCCAGCAGCCAATGGGGGGGATCCTACGAGCAGTACTTC. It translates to CASSQWGGSYEQYF.

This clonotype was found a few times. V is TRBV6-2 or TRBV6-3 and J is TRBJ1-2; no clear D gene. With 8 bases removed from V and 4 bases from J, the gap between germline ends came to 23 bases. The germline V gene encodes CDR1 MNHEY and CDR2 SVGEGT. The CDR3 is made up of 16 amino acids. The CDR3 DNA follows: TGTGCCAGCCGCACGATGGCAGCCCACCTATTCTATGGCTACACCTTC. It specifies CASRTMAAHLFYGYTF.

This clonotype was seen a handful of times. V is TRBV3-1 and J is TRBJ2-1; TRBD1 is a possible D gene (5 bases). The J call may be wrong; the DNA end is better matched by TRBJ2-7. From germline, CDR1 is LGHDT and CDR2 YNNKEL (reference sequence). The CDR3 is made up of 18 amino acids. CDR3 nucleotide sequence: TGTGCCAGCAGCCAAGTCTCCCTGACAGCCCCAGTTCACTACGAGCAGTACTTC. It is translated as CASSQVSLTAPVHYEQYF.

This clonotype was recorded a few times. The CDR3 DNA is TGCAGTGCTAGAGGAAGCGAAGCTTTCTTT. Its protein is CSARGSEAFF. The genes are TRBV20-1 and TRBJ1-1; D is unclear. This CDR3 has 10 residues. Germline loops: CDR1 DFQATT, CDR2 SNEGSKA (reference sequence). V was trimmed by 1 base and J by 8 bases, leaving 5 bases between them.

CDR3 protein: CASSKKGYEKLFF. CDR3 DNA sequence: TGTGCCAGCAGCAAAAAGGGATACGAAAAACTGTTTTTT. The gene calls are TRBV21-1 and TRBJ1-4. TRBV21-1 is shown as a pseudogene. This CDR3 has 13 amino acids.